This paragraph covers one T cell receptor beta chain sequence. The germline V and J ends were trimmed by 0 bases and 5 bases, with 18 bases remaining between them. Germline V gene data show CDR1 as SGHDT and CDR2 as YYEEEE. The CDR3 has 16 amino acids. Treatment here: randomized to nivolumab then ipilimumab (arm A) or the reverse (arm B). Patients had received no earlier DNA-damaging chemotherapy. From thawed PBMCs, live CD3+CD8+ cells negative for CD19 and CD56 were sorted. TCRdb's table, derived via immunoSEQ multiplex PCR, lists solely in-frame clones and lacks some. Among approximately 10,000 clones listed, about 80% were seen once. These data belong to a study of sequential checkpoint blockade in melanoma.

The sequencing here drew on CD8+ T cells sorted from blood (inferred from file names), taken from a patient given nivolumab and ipilimumab in sequence. This clonotype was sampled from a human donor with melanoma. The V and J genes are TRBV5-6 and TRBJ2-7; weak D call: TRBD2 (7 bases). The CDR3 nucleotides read TGTGCCAGCAGCTTGGGCTCCGGGGGGCTTGTCCACGAGCAGTACTTC. Translated: CASSLGSGGLVHEQYF.